The present T cell receptor beta chain was sequenced within a study of T-cell reconstitution after alpha-beta-depleted transplantation in children. Study findings and constraints: Reportedly, only several hundred clones from non-depleted graft cells drove alpha-beta T-cell counts at about two months.

In its sample, this clonotype was seen a few times. What it recognizes is unknown. A TCRbeta library incorporating unique molecular identifiers was prepared. TCRdb analysed the PCR reads with MiXCR anew, one entry per CDR3 protein. Of about 490,000 distinct CDR3 sequences listed, more than 9% were seen once; the top ten hold approximately 2%. After removal of 2 bases from V and 2 bases from J, the junction contained 4 bases not matched to a gene. Per germline, CDR1 DFQATT and CDR2 SNEGSKA (reference sequence). This CDR3 comprises 14 residues. The J gene is TRBJ2-7, the V gene TRBV20-1, with TRBD2 matching 9 bases. The TCR comes from a child aged 2 to 15 with inherited bone marrow failure, due to receive a stem cell transplant. Sequenced material: PBMCs, taken before TCRalphabeta/CD19-depleted stem cell transplant. The CDR3 region is CSARPSGKTYEQYF. The CDR3 DNA sequence: TGCAGTGCTAGACCTAGCGGGAAGACCTACGAGCAGTACTTC.